A selection of T cell receptor beta chains follows, all from one sample in a study of regulatory T cells in long-lasting Graves disease. TCRdb used MiXCR to reprocess the multiplex PCR reads, holding one entry per CDR3 protein. Counted here are hundreds of thousands of distinct CDR3 sequences, 30% occurring once; the ten biggest clones make up 40% to 55%. The sequencing used peripheral blood mononuclear cells (PBMCs), collected when the disease was refractory, from a patient treated with antithyroid drugs. The receptor source for this set is a female donor with Graves disease. Each CDR3 is given with its conserved first and last residue. A D gene is named only where the DNA matches it firmly. Clone size is shown for a subset of rows, as once, few, many or a class of expanded clone.

v_call	j_call	d_call	clone_size	cdr3_aa	cdr3_nt
TRBV6-1	TRBJ1-1	TRBD1	-	CASSALTGGNTEAFF	TGTGCCAGCAGTGCATTAACAGGGGGCAACACTGAAGCTTTCTTT
TRBV14	TRBJ1-1	TRBD1	-	CASSQEGGGPNTEAFF	TGTGCCAGCAGCCAAGAGGGAGGGGGCCCGAACACTGAAGCTTTCTTT
TRBV6-4	TRBJ2-2	-	-	CASSDSRDTGELFF	TGTGCCAGCAGTGACTCGAGGGACACCGGGGAGCTGTTTTTT
TRBV20-1	TRBJ2-5	-	many	CSARDQGVGETQYF	TGCAGTGCTAGAGACCAGGGAGTGGGAGAGACCCAGTACTTC
TRBV6-1	TRBJ2-7	-	few	CASSWGKWRGAYEQYF	TGTGCCAGCAGCTGGGGGAAATGGAGGGGGGCCTACGAGCAGTACTTC
TRBV7-8	TRBJ1-5	TRBD1	-	CASSLLGQGSNQPQHF	TGTGCCAGCAGCTTATTAGGACAGGGTTCCAATCAGCCCCAGCATTTT
TRBV9	TRBJ1-3	-	-	CASSVNQGVGNTIYF	TGTGCCAGCAGCGTCAATCAGGGCGTTGGAAACACCATATATTTT
TRBV3-1	TRBJ1-1	TRBD1	-	CASSLPGQGYGEAFF	TGTGCCAGCAGCTTACCGGGACAGGGTTATGGTGAAGCTTTCTTT
TRBV10-1	TRBJ1-1	-	few	CASSDDRDIEAFF	TGCGCCAGCAGTGACGACCGGGATATTGAAGCTTTCTTT
TRBV6-1	TRBJ2-7	-	-	CASSARSTYEQYF	TGTGCCAGCAGCGCCCGGTCCACCTACGAGCAGTACTTC
TRBV12-3/TRBV12-4	TRBJ1-2	-	-	CASRQAGGGYTF	TGTGCCAGCCGACAGGCGGGGGGTGGCTACACCTTC
TRBV7-2	TRBJ2-5	-	few	CASSYWAASSETQYF	TGTGCCAGCAGTTATTGGGCCGCCTCATCGGAGACCCAGTACTTC
TRBV12-3/TRBV12-4	TRBJ2-7	-	-	CASSQQGVIYEQYF	TGTGCCAGCAGCCAGCAGGGAGTAATCTACGAGCAGTACTTC
TRBV19	TRBJ1-6	TRBD1	few	CASSMGQGVFSPLHF	TGTGCCAGTAGTATGGGACAGGGGGTTTTTTCACCCCTCCACTTT
TRBV28	TRBJ2-5	TRBD2	-	CAATLSGGRETQYF	TGTGCCGCCACTTTATCGGGAGGGCGGGAGACCCAGTACTTC
TRBV28	TRBJ1-2	TRBD1	few	CASSFRGQGGGYTF	TGTGCCAGCAGTTTCCGCGGACAGGGGGGAGGCTACACCTTC
TRBV6-2/TRBV6-3	TRBJ1-5	-	-	CASSSPPSLKGNQPQHF	TGTGCCAGCAGTTCCCCCCCATCCCTAAAGGGCAATCAGCCCCAGCATTTT
TRBV6-1	TRBJ1-2	-	-	CASNSYTGRYGYTF	TGTGCCAGCAACAGTTATACAGGCCGCTATGGCTACACCTTC
TRBV28	TRBJ1-4	-	many	CASSLSGGNEKLFF	TGTGCCAGCAGTTTATCTGGGGGGAATGAAAAACTGTTTTTT
TRBV10-1	TRBJ2-7	TRBD1	few	CASSDGTGWYEQYF	TGCGCCAGCAGTGACGGGACAGGGTGGTACGAGCAGTACTTC
TRBV28	TRBJ1-1	-	few	CASSPTWGNTEAFF	TGTGCCAGCAGCCCCACCTGGGGGAACACTGAAGCTTTCTTT
TRBV12-3/TRBV12-4	TRBJ2-7	-	few	CASSLGRTMEQYF	TGTGCCAGCAGTTTGGGTAGAACCATGGAGCAGTACTTC
TRBV11-2	TRBJ2-7	-	-	CASSLVGLSYEQYF	TGTGCCAGCAGCTTAGTCGGCTTATCCTACGAGCAGTACTTC
TRBV9	TRBJ1-1	-	few	CASSVAGATEAFF	TGTGCCAGCAGCGTAGCAGGGGCCACTGAAGCTTTCTTT
TRBV6-5	TRBJ1-1	-	-	CASSYSTGDWNTEAFF	TGTGCCAGCAGTTACTCGACTGGGGATTGGAACACTGAAGCTTTCTTT
TRBV10-3	TRBJ2-7	TRBD2	-	CAISAGTSSYEQYF	TGTGCCATCAGTGCAGGGACTAGCTCCTACGAGCAGTACTTC
TRBV3-1	TRBJ2-5	-	few	CASSQSETQYF	TGTGCCAGCAGCCAGTCGGAGACCCAGTACTTC
TRBV11-2	TRBJ1-1	TRBD1	-	CASSSPGRDRGHTSSTEAFF	TGTGCCAGCAGCTCTCCAGGTCGGGACAGGGGCCATACCTCCAGCACTGAAGCTTTCTTT
TRBV28	TRBJ1-5	TRBD1	-	CASSLTGTDGTGRFQPQHF	TGTGCCAGCAGTTTAACGGGCACGGACGGGACAGGGAGATTTCAGCCCCAGCATTTT
TRBV5-1	TRBJ2-7	-	-	CASSAGPWGQYF	TGCGCCAGCTCCGCGGGACCCTGGGGGCAGTACTTC
TRBV7-2	TRBJ2-7	TRBD2	few	CASSLEAGGHSEQYF	TGTGCCAGCAGCTTAGAGGCGGGAGGGCACTCCGAGCAGTACTTC
TRBV7-2	TRBJ1-2	-	few	CASSLDYPGASGYTF	TGTGCCAGCAGCTTAGATTATCCGGGGGCGAGCGGCTACACCTTC
TRBV11-2	TRBJ1-1	TRBD1	-	CASSLVRWDRVRTEAFF	TGTGCCAGCAGCTTAGTGAGGTGGGACAGGGTGAGGACTGAAGCTTTCTTT
TRBV3-1	TRBJ2-7	TRBD2	-	CASSPIAGGPYEQYF	TGTGCCAGCAGCCCCATAGCGGGAGGGCCCTACGAGCAGTACTTC